This passage covers 17 T cell receptor beta chains from one sample sequenced in a study of regulatory T cells in long-lasting Graves disease. According to the study, TCR beta libraries were built with iRepertoire HTBI primers and CDR3-region Arm-PCR. One entry per CDR3 protein results from TCRdb running MiXCR on the multiplex PCR reads. Here the sample spans some 500,000 distinct CDR3 sequences, 13% being singletons. Time point here: newly diagnosed GD, antithyroid drugs for less than 3 months. PBMC RNA served as the TCR library source. The data also belong to a second study, concerning T cells in Graves' hyperthyroidism and ophthalmopathy.

Specimen: peripheral blood mononuclear cells (PBMCs), collected at new diagnosis, from a patient treated with antithyroid drugs. These receptors were obtained from a young man with Graves disease.

The rearrangement uses TRBV30 and TRBJ2-7; possibly TRBD1 or TRBD2 for D (5 bases each). V dropped 6 bases and J dropped 6 bases, with 21 bases sitting between them. The CDR3 extends over 14 amino acids. The germline CDR1 and CDR2 sequences are GTSNPN and SVGIG (reference sequence). The CDR3 DNA reads TGTGCCTGTTCCGAGGGGCCTCGCGCCCCCGAGCAGTACTTC. The encoded protein is CACSEGPRAPEQYF.

This clonotype was picked up many times. The CDR3 DNA is TGCGCCAGCAGCTTTGGACGAGCGGGAGGGCGAGATGAGCAGTTCTTC. Its protein product is CASSFGRAGGRDEQFF. The rearrangement links TRBV5-1 to TRBJ2-1; 10 bases fit TRBD2. V lost 2 bases, J lost 8 bases, and 10 bases stayed unmatched. The germline gives CDR1 SGHRS, CDR2 YFSETQ. CDR3 size: 16 residues.

This clonotype has a count of ten or more. The gene calls are TRBV3-1 and TRBJ2-7; TRBD1 matches at 12 bases. Per germline, CDR1 LGHDT and CDR2 YNNKEL (reference sequence). CDR3 size: 15 residues. Trimming at V came to 1 base and at J to 2 bases, leaving 0 bases not matched to a gene. The CDR3 DNA sequence: TGTGCCAGCAGCCAAGGGGACAGGGGGCCCTACGAGCAGTACTTC. Protein sequence: CASSQGDRGPYEQYF.

This clonotype was recorded many times. The V and J genes are TRBV7-9 and TRBJ2-1, with a possible D match to TRBD2 (5 bases). Germline assignment: CDR1 SEHNR and CDR2 FQNEAQ (reference sequence). This CDR3 is built from 15 residues. Trimming cost V 1 base and J 7 bases, with 14 bases left between them. Here the CDR3 DNA reads TGTGCCAGCAGCTTAGGCGCCAGAGGGCTAAATGAGCAGTTCTTC. Encoded protein: CASSLGARGLNEQFF.

A word on this clonotype: A clone one base away is much larger, so this may be a read error. No conserved phenylalanine or tryptophan ends this CDR3, so it is likely a read error. The rearrangement uses TRBV20-1 and TRBJ2-1, with 8 bases that match TRBD2. The J call may be mistaken, given a closer DNA end match to TRBJ2-5. Germline V gives CDR1 DFQATT, CDR2 SNEGSKA (reference sequence). The length of the CDR3 is 16 residues. CDR3 sequence: CSAKGLVLLGGETQYL. Here the CDR3 DNA reads TGCAGTGCCAAGGGACTAGTGCTTCTTGGGGGTGAGACCCAGTACCTC.

This clonotype was recorded at least ten times. The V and J genes are TRBV5-1 and TRBJ2-1; D is unclear. The germline CDR1 and CDR2 sequences are SGHRS and YFSETQ. The CDR3 has 16 residues. With 0 bases removed from V and 6 bases from J, the gap between germline ends came to 16 bases. The CDR3 is CASSLEQSARSNEQFF. In DNA form, the CDR3 reads TGCGCCAGCAGCTTGGAGCAGTCCGCAAGAAGCAATGAGCAGTTCTTC.

The gene calls are TRBV10-3 and TRBJ2-7, with D possibly being TRBD2 (6 bases). CDR1 ENHRY and CDR2 SYGVKD come from the germline V gene. This CDR3 is 14 amino acids long. V lost 6 bases, J lost 4 bases, and 16 bases lay in between. The CDR3 coding sequence is TGTGCCATCAGCGCGGGACTGGGACCGTACGAGCAGTACTTC. Translating it yields CAISAGLGPYEQYF.

This clonotype was seen only a few times. The DNA of the CDR3 is TGTGCCAGCAGCCAAGATAAAGGTCTTGAGCGTACGCTGCAGGGTGCGGATTTCTACGAGCAGTACTTC. The encoded protein is CASSQDKGLERTLQGADFYEQYF. The chain uses TRBV14 and TRBJ2-7; a possible D gene is TRBD1 (5 bases). V lost 0 bases, J lost 3 bases, and 36 bases lay in between. Germline V gene lookup returns CDR1 SGHDN and CDR2 FVKESK. This CDR3 has 23 amino acids.

The chain links TRBV6-1 to TRBJ2-7; possibly TRBD2 for D (6 bases). Germline V gene data show CDR1 as MNHNS and CDR2 as SASEGT. V dropped 0 bases and J dropped 2 bases, with 14 bases sitting between them. The CDR3 is 16 amino acids. For the CDR3, the DNA is TGTGCCAGCAGTGAAGCGCGGAGGCGGGGAACCTACGAGCAGTACTTC. Its translation is CASSEARRRGTYEQYF.

This clonotype appeared many times. The rearrangement links TRBV3-1 to TRBJ2-7; no definite D call. Trimming cost V 2 bases and J 3 bases, with 8 bases left between them. CDR1 is LGHDT and CDR2 is YNNKEL in the germline V gene (reference sequence). The CDR3 contains 13 residues. This chain's CDR3 is CASSQNRGYEQYF. Written as DNA, the CDR3 is TGTGCCAGCAGCCAAAACCGCGGCTACGAGCAGTACTTC.

On this clonotype: A much larger clone lies a single base off, so this may be a read error. The chain carries TRBV27 and TRBJ2-2, with 9 bases aligning to TRBD2. V lost 5 bases and J lost 0; bases outside the gene matches: 4. Germline V gene lookup returns CDR1 MNHEY and CDR2 SMNVEV (reference sequence). This CDR3 region has 16 residues. This chain's CDR3 is CASSPRTSANTGELFF. For the CDR3, the DNA is TGTGCCAGCAGTCCCCGGACTAGCGCGAACACCGGGGAGCTGTTTTTT.

This clonotype was detected many times. This chain links TRBV5-1 with TRBJ2-3, with D possibly matching TRBD2 (5 bases). The germline V gene encodes CDR1 SGHRS and CDR2 YFSETQ. V dropped 0 bases and J dropped 2 bases, with 7 bases sitting between them. This CDR3 contains 14 residues. Here the CDR3 reads CASSLVRDTDTQYF. CDR3 DNA: TGCGCCAGCAGCTTGGTTCGGGACACAGATACGCAGTATTTT.

There are many counts of this clonotype. The rearrangement uses TRBV10-3 and TRBJ2-1; 15 positions agree with TRBD2. This CDR3 has 15 amino acids. In germline, CDR1 is ENHRY, CDR2 SYGVKD. V shed 2 bases and J 7 bases; nucleotides not matched to a gene: 0. The CDR3 DNA reads as TGTGCCATCAGTGAGGGGACTAGCGGGGGGAATGAGCAGTTCTTC. It specifies CAISEGTSGGNEQFF.

This clonotype appeared many times. The V gene is TRBV7-8, the J gene TRBJ2-3; possibly TRBD2 for D (6 bases). CDR3 length: 17 amino acids. The V and J ends lost 5 bases and 2 bases respectively, with 20 bases between them. Looked up from germline, CDR1 is SGHVS and CDR2 is FQNEAQ. CDR3 sequence (DNA): TGTGCCAGCAGCCACCTGGGGGGTACCACCCCCACAGATACGCAGTATTTT. It specifies CASSHLGGTTPTDTQYF.

As concerns this clonotype: A much larger clone is a single base away; this may be a read error. The chain has TRBV6-1 and TRBJ1-1; D ambiguous. V gave up 6 bases and J gave up 0 bases, with 8 bases separating them. Germline CDR1 and CDR2: MNHNS and SASEGT. This CDR3 region has 13 residues. The CDR3 here is CASRRTMNTEAFF. CDR3 bases: TGTGCCAGCAGGCGGACCATGAACACTGAAGCTTTCTTT.

There are many counts of this clonotype. The CDR3 nucleotides are TGTGCCAGCAGCGTCTTCTCTGGAAACACCATATATTTT. Translated, it gives CASSVFSGNTIYF. The rearrangement uses TRBV7-8 and TRBJ1-3; D remains unclear. Deletions cut 5 bases from V and 0 bases from J, with 5 bases between. The CDR3 is made up of 13 amino acids. Germline values: CDR1 SGHVS, CDR2 FQNEAQ.

The chain links TRBV30 to TRBJ1-4; D ambiguous. CDR1 GTSNPN and CDR2 SVGIG come from the germline V gene (reference sequence). The CDR3 has 13 amino acids. CDR3 sequence reads: CVLERDGNEKLFF. The DNA for the CDR3 is TGTGTATTGGAACGAGACGGGAATGAAAAACTGTTTTTT.